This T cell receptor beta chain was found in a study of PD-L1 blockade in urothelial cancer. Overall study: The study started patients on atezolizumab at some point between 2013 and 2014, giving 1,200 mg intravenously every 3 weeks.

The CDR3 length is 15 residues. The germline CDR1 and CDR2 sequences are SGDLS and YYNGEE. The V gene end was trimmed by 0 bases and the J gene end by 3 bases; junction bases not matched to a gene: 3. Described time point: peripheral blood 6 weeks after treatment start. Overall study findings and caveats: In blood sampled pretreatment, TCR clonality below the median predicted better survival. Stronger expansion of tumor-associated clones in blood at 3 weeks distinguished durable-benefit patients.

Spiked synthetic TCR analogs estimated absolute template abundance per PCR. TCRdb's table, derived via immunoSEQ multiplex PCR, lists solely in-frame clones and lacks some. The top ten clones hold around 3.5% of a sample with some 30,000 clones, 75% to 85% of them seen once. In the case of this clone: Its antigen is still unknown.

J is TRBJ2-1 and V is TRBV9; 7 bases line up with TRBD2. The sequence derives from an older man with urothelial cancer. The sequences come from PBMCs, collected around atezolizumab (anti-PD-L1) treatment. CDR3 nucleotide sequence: TGTGCCAGCAGCGTAGACGGGGGGATCTACAATGAGCAGTTCTTC. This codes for CASSVDGGIYNEQFF.